This T cell receptor (beta chain) was identified during a study of cytomegalovirus exposure and HLA in healthy donors. Study-level findings and limits: It was 164 TCR beta chains that were listed as cytomegalovirus-associated. Earlier findings revealed that most TCR beta V segments proved productive either about 87% or about 30% of the time. Reports showed the classifier diagnosing cytomegalovirus status with high specificity and sensitivity.

Worth noting for this clone: The antigen is not known.

The CDR3 runs to 14 residues. Losses at the gene ends were 0 bases for V and 7 bases for J; bases not matched to a gene: 4. Germline V gene data show CDR1 as SGHNT and CDR2 as YYREEE (reference sequence). PCR used 60 Vbeta primers and 13 Jbeta primers. Sequencing was performed with immunoSEQ multiplex PCR; in TCRdb, only in-frame clones are kept and a portion is missing. The data show some 160,000 clones, around 80% seen once. The genes are TRBV5-4 and TRBJ2-7, with 10 positions matching TRBD1. This receptor was obtained from a man younger than 30 in good health and CMV-seronegative. The material sequenced was PBMCs. Written as DNA, the CDR3 is TGTGCCAGCAGCTTGGGACAGGGGGCGTGGGAGCAGTACTTC. Translated, it gives CASSLGQGAWEQYF.